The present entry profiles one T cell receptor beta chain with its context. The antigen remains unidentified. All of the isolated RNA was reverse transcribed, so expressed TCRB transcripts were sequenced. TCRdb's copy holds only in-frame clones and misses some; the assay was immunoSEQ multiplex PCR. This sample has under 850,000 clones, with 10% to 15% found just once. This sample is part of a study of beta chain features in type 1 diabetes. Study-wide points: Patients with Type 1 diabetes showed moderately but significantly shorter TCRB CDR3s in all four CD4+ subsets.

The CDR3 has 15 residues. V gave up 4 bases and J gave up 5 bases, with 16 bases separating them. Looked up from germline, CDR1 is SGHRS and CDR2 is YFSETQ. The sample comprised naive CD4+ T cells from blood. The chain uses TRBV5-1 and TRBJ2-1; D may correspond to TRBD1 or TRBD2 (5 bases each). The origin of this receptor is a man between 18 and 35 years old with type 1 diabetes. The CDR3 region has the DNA TGCGCCAGCAGCAATTCAGGGACGGACCACAATGAGCAGTTCTTC. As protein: CASSNSGTDHNEQFF.